The next 14 T cell receptor beta chains were all read from a single sample in a study of cytomegalovirus exposure and HLA in healthy donors. The primer mix had 60 Vbeta and 13 Jbeta primers. Sequencing was performed with immunoSEQ multiplex PCR; in TCRdb, only in-frame clones are kept and a portion is missing. This listing includes some 200,000 clones. Sequencing was carried out using PBMCs. Receptors originate from a man aged 25 to 45 in good health and CMV-seronegative.

The J gene is TRBJ1-5, the V gene TRBV2, with 10 bases aligning to TRBD1. Trimming removed 6 bases from V and 5 bases from J; junction bases left unmatched: 13. Per germline, CDR1 SNHLY and CDR2 FYNNEI. The CDR3 contains 17 residues. The CDR3, as DNA: TGTGCCAGCAGGGGGACAGGGGTACGGGGTTCGGATCAGCCCCAGCATTTT. This sequence encodes CASRGTGVRGSDQPQHF.

V is TRBV18 and J is TRBJ1-5; D call uncertain. Germline V lookup: CDR1 KGHSH, CDR2 LQKENI. This CDR3 has 16 amino acids. Trimming removed 1 base from V and 3 bases from J, with 13 bases in between. The CDR3 spells CASSPQTGGLNQPQHF. DNA of the CDR3: TGTGCCAGCTCACCACAGACGGGAGGACTCAATCAGCCCCAGCATTTT.

The rearrangement links TRBV5-5 to TRBJ1-1; 7 bases match TRBD1. V was pared by 8 bases and J by 3 bases, with 19 bases of the junction left unmatched. Germline loops: CDR1 SGHKS, CDR2 YYEKEE (reference sequence). The CDR3 has 17 residues. The CDR3 here is CASTHREGATYYTEAFF. For the CDR3, the DNA is TGTGCCAGTACCCACCGGGAGGGGGCTACTTATTACACTGAAGCTTTCTTT.

The chain links TRBV5-6 to TRBJ2-3; no reliable D call. From germline, CDR1 is SGHDT and CDR2 YYEEEE. V lost 0 bases and J lost 0, with 8 bases in between. There are 15 residues in the CDR3. Here the CDR3 reads CASSLGGVSTDTQYF. In DNA form, the CDR3 reads TGTGCCAGCAGCTTGGGCGGTGTTAGCACAGATACGCAGTATTTT.

A word on this clone: The germline gene is not matched at one end of the junction; a read error may be the cause. V and J are TRBV4-2 and TRBJ2-1, with 14 bases aligning to TRBD2. From germline, CDR1 is LGHNA and CDR2 YNFKEQ. The CDR3 is made up of 19 amino acids. DNA of the CDR3: TGTGCCAGCAGCCAAATGTCGACTAGCGGGAGGGGGATTTGGAATGAGCAGCTCTTC. This sequence encodes CASSQMSTSGRGIWNEQLF.

V is TRBV19 and J is TRBJ1-2, with D maybe TRBD1 (6 bases). The germline V gene has CDR1 LNHDA and CDR2 SQIVND (reference sequence). CDR3 size: 13 residues. The V end lost 2 bases, the J end lost 4 bases, and 8 bases lay between the germline ends. As DNA, the CDR3 is TGTGCCAGTAGTATAACAGGGACCTATGGCTACACCTTC. Translation gives CASSITGTYGYTF.

This chain connects TRBV27 to TRBJ1-1, with TRBD1 matching 7 bases. The CDR3 extends over 15 amino acids. Germline lookup yields CDR1 MNHEY and CDR2 SMNVEV (reference sequence). V dropped 0 bases and J dropped 8; count of bases not matched to a gene: 9. The CDR3 region has the DNA TGTGCCAGCAGTTTATCTCTGCAGGGGGTATCCGAAGCTTTCTTT. Residues: CASSLSLQGVSEAFF.

V gene TRBV7-2 combines with J gene TRBJ1-2; possibly TRBD1 for D (6 bases). The germline V gene has CDR1 SGHTA and CDR2 FQGNSA. The CDR3 extends over 15 amino acids. Trimming removed 5 bases from V and 4 bases from J, with 17 bases in between. CDR3 residues: CASSPATRGIYGYTF. DNA for the CDR3: TGTGCCAGCAGCCCCGCCACCAGGGGCATCTATGGCTACACCTTC.

The V and J genes are TRBV28 and TRBJ1-1; possibly TRBD1 for D (5 bases). This CDR3 has 12 residues. Looked up from germline, CDR1 is MDHEN and CDR2 is SYDVKM. Trimming took off 8 bases at V and 5 bases at J, with 12 bases between the two ends. CDR3: CASQMGGTEAFF. CDR3 nucleotide sequence: TGTGCCAGCCAAATGGGGGGAACTGAAGCTTTCTTT.

The chain has TRBV11-2 and TRBJ2-2, with 10 bases identical to TRBD1. This CDR3 has 16 residues. V was pared by 1 base and J by 6 bases, with 5 bases of the junction left unmatched. Germline V gene lookup returns CDR1 SGHAT and CDR2 FQNNGV. The CDR3 DNA reads TGTGCCAGCAGCTTAGTCTACGGACAGGGGGCCGGGGAGCTGTTTTTT. It is translated as CASSLVYGQGAGELFF.

The rearrangement uses TRBV27 and TRBJ1-1, with TRBD1 matching 12 bases. The CDR3 has 16 residues. With V trimmed by 4 bases and J by 4 bases, 7 bases remained unmatched. Germline V gene lookup returns CDR1 MNHEY and CDR2 SMNVEV (reference sequence). CDR3 bases: TGTGCCAGCAGTTCGGGACAGGGGGCGAGGGTCACTGAAGCTTTCTTT. This sequence encodes CASSSGQGARVTEAFF.

This chain joins TRBV7-9 and TRBJ1-1; perhaps TRBD1 as D (6 bases). The CDR3 has 15 amino acids. The V end lost 5 bases, the J end lost 5 bases, and 18 bases lay between the germline ends. Germline values: CDR1 SEHNR, CDR2 FQNEAQ (reference sequence). This CDR3 is CASSDEDRRQTEAFF. The CDR3 nucleotides read TGTGCCAGCAGCGATGAGGACAGACGACAGACTGAAGCTTTCTTT.

The rearrangement uses TRBV11-3 and TRBJ2-5; 12 bases agree with TRBD2. The germline CDR1 and CDR2 sequences are SGHNT and YENEEA. The CDR3 has 16 amino acids. J gave up 1 base and V 5 bases, and 5 bases lay outside the gene matches. CDR3 DNA: TGTGCCAGCAGCGTCGGACTAGCGGGGCCCCAAGAGACCCAGTACTTC. It encodes CASSVGLAGPQETQYF. The whole variable domain, filled in from reference TRBV11-3 and TRBJ2-5, reads EAGVVQSPRYKIIEKKQPVAFWCNPISGHNTLYWYLQNLGQGPELLIRYENEEAVDDSQLPKDRFSAERLKGVDSTLKIQPAELGDSAVYLCASSVGLAGPQETQYFGPGTRLLVL.

Note on this clone: The germline gene is not matched at one end of the junction; a read error may be the cause. V is TRBV7-9 and J is TRBJ1-5; a possible D gene is TRBD1 (5 bases). Germline CDR1 and CDR2: SEHNR and FQNEAQ (reference sequence). This CDR3 comprises 14 residues. CDR3 coding DNA: TGTGCCGGCAGCTTGGACACCTACAATCAGCCCCAGCATTTT. Protein product: CAGSLDTYNQPQHF.